The 26 T cell receptor beta chains presented below share a single source sample, sequenced in a study of blood T cell repertoires in COVID-19. Clones were sequenced by immunoSEQ multiplex PCR, and TCRdb holds only the in-frame ones, with some missing. The table records about 45,000 clones, about 90% of them present only once. The sequencing input was peripheral blood. These receptors were collected from a human donor in a cohort sampled during active COVID-19.

The chain links TRBV12-5 to TRBJ2-2; D unclear. The CDR3 is made up of 14 amino acids. The germline V and J ends were trimmed by 6 bases and 6 bases, with 14 bases remaining between them. CDR1 LGHNT and CDR2 FRNRAP come from the germline V gene. The CDR3 coding sequence is TGTGCTAGTGGCCCCTACAGTCCCTCCGGGGAGCTGTTTTTT. Translating gives CASGPYSPSGELFF.

This clone has a handful of counts. The CDR3 loop reads CATSRGRAGGQQETQYF. CDR3 sequence (DNA): TGTGCCACCAGCAGAGGTCGAGCGGGGGGCCAACAAGAGACCCAGTACTTC. V and J are TRBV15 and TRBJ2-5, with TRBD2 matching 9 bases. Germline V gives CDR1 LNHNV, CDR2 YYDKDF (reference sequence). CDR3 length: 17 amino acids. With V trimmed by 1 base and J by 2 bases, 8 bases remained unmatched.

This clone was detected a few times. This rearrangement joins TRBV10-2 to TRBJ2-7; D is possibly TRBD2 (5 bases). This CDR3 is 14 amino acids long. Germline lookup yields CDR1 WSHSY and CDR2 SAAADI. Trimming shortened V by 0 bases and J by 7 bases, and 13 bases separated the two germline ends. The chain's CDR3 is CASSESGLALEQYF. CDR3 DNA sequence: TGCGCCAGCAGTGAGTCCGGGCTAGCCCTAGAGCAGTACTTC.

The V gene is TRBV2, the J gene TRBJ1-1; 7 bases fit TRBD1. Trimming at V came to 6 bases and at J to 9 bases, leaving 10 bases not matched to a gene. Germline CDR1 reads SNHLY; CDR2 reads FYNNEI. CDR3 length: 13 amino acids. The CDR3 protein is CASSVNRGPQAFF. Written as DNA, the CDR3 is TGTGCCAGCAGCGTTAACAGGGGACCCCAAGCTTTCTTT.

V gene TRBV19 combines with J gene TRBJ1-1, with D unclear. Germline V lookup: CDR1 LNHDA, CDR2 SQIVND (reference sequence). CDR3 length: 13 amino acids. Trimming removed 5 bases from V and 1 base from J, with 8 bases in between. The CDR3 here is CASSEASNTEAFF. The CDR3 DNA follows: TGTGCCAGTAGTGAGGCTTCGAACACTGAAGCTTTCTTT.

The chain joins TRBV7-8 to TRBJ1-3; maybe TRBD1 (6 bases). V was shortened by 1 base and J by 0 bases, with 10 bases between the two germline ends. The germline V gene encodes CDR1 SGHVS and CDR2 FQNEAQ. The length of the CDR3 is 16 residues. CDR3 residues: CASSLDRVISGNTIYF. Here the CDR3 DNA reads TGTGCCAGCAGCTTAGACAGGGTGATCTCTGGAAACACCATATATTTT.

This clone appeared a few times. This rearrangement joins TRBV6-5 to TRBJ1-1, with D possibly TRBD1 on 5 matching bases. The germline V gene has CDR1 MNHEY and CDR2 SVGAGI. The CDR3 extends over 15 amino acids. V lost 6 bases to trimming and J lost 1 base, with 15 bases between them. The CDR3 sequence is CASSYAGRWNTEAFF. CDR3 DNA: TGTGCCAGCAGCTACGCGGGACGGTGGAACACTGAAGCTTTCTTT.

The chain recombines TRBV19 with TRBJ1-4; tentative D call: TRBD1 (6 bases). From germline, CDR1 is LNHDA and CDR2 SQIVND (reference sequence). The length of the CDR3 is 16 residues. The V gene lost 6 bases and the J gene lost 0 bases, with 14 bases spanning the gap. The DNA of the CDR3 is TGTGCCAGTAGAGGGGGAGGGGCGGCAACTAATGAAAAACTGTTTTTT. Residues: CASRGGGAATNEKLFF.

V is TRBV5-4 and J is TRBJ2-6; the match to TRBD1 covers 9 bases. There are 18 residues in the CDR3. Trimming at V came to 5 bases and at J to 4 bases, leaving 13 bases not matched to a gene. Germline CDR1 is SGHNT and CDR2 is YYREEE (reference sequence). Written as DNA, the CDR3 is TGTGCCAGCAGTACCGGGACAGGGCCTTTATCCGGGGCCAACGTCCTGACTTTC. Its translation is CASSTGTGPLSGANVLTF.

The CDR3 DNA reads as TGTGCCACCAGCTCAGGGTGGAATCAGCCCCAGCATTTT. Protein: CATSSGWNQPQHF. V is TRBV15 and J is TRBJ1-5; D is perhaps TRBD1 (5 bases). The germline CDR1 and CDR2 sequences are LNHNV and YYDKDF (reference sequence). The CDR3 has 13 residues. The V and J ends lost 5 bases and 4 bases respectively, with 9 bases between them. Full variable domain (missing parts from reference TRBV15 and TRBJ1-5): DAMVIQNPRYQVTQFGKPVTLSCSQTLNHNVMYWYQQKSSQAPKLLFHYYDKDFNNEADTPDNFQSRRPNTSFCFLDIRSPGLGDTAMYLCATSSGWNQPQHFGDGTRLSIL.

The rearrangement links TRBV7-2 to TRBJ2-1, with 8 nucleotides matching TRBD2. Germline V gives CDR1 SGHTA, CDR2 FQGNSA. The CDR3 consists of 15 residues. The junction had 10 bases not matched to a gene; V was cut back by 6 bases and J by 6 bases. Written as DNA, the CDR3 is TGTGCCAGCAGGGCCGTTAGCGGGACGGGCAATGAGCAGTTCTTC. Amino acid sequence: CASRAVSGTGNEQFF.

The rearrangement joins TRBV6-1 to TRBJ2-3; no clear D gene. CDR1 and CDR2 from the germline V gene are MNHNS and SASEGT. The CDR3 is 14 amino acids. Deletions cut 2 bases from V and 2 bases from J, with 8 bases between. CDR3: CASSEWRPTDTQYF. The CDR3 nucleotides read TGTGCCAGCAGTGAATGGCGGCCCACAGATACGCAGTATTTT.

This clone was recorded a few times. The J gene is TRBJ1-6, the V gene TRBV4-1, with D possibly matching TRBD1 (5 bases). The CDR3 covers 19 residues. The V and J ends lost 0 bases and 6 bases respectively, with 21 bases between them. Germline CDR1 reads MGHRA; CDR2 reads YSYEKL. CDR3 sequence (DNA): TGCGCCAGCAGCCAAGATCGCGGTGAAACCGACAGTCTTAATTCACCCCTCCACTTT. It is translated as CASSQDRGETDSLNSPLHF.

This clone was counted between two and nine times. The chain combines TRBV6-2 or TRBV6-3 with TRBJ2-1; 8 bases map to TRBD2. The V gene's germline CDR1 is MNHEY and CDR2 SVGEGT. Trimming took 5 bases from V and 2 from J; bases not matched to a gene: 5. This CDR3 is 15 amino acids long. The CDR3 DNA is TGTGCCAGCAGTAGAGCGGGGGCGACCTACAATGAGCAGTTCTTC. Translated, it gives CASSRAGATYNEQFF.

The V call is TRBV19, the J call TRBJ1-1; 7 bases align to TRBD1. This CDR3 has 13 amino acids. V trimming: 5 bases; J trimming: 4 bases; junction bases outside the gene matches: 4. Germline V CDR1 and CDR2: LNHDA, SQIVND (reference sequence). This CDR3 is CASSPGQVTEAFF. Written as DNA, the CDR3 is TGTGCCAGTAGTCCCGGACAGGTCACTGAAGCTTTCTTT. Full variable domain (rest looked up from reference TRBV19 and TRBJ1-1): DGGITQSPKYLFRKEGQNVTLSCEQNLNHDAMYWYRQDPGQGLRLIYYSQIVNDFQKGDIAEGYSVSREKKESFPLTVTSAQKNPTAFYLCASSPGQVTEAFFGQGTRLTVV.

The chain couples TRBV7-3 to TRBJ1-6; D might be TRBD1 (5 bases). Trimming shortened V by 5 bases and J by 6 bases, and 14 bases separated the two germline ends. The CDR3 has 15 amino acids. Germline V CDR1 and CDR2: SGHTA, FQGTGA. The CDR3 spells CASSPGGDTNSPLHF. The DNA for the CDR3 is TGTGCCAGCAGCCCGGGGGGGGATACTAATTCACCCCTCCACTTT.

The chain carries TRBV6-5 and TRBJ2-1; the D gene is possibly TRBD2 (6 bases). V dropped 3 bases and J dropped 5 bases, with 11 bases sitting between them. Germline CDR1 is MNHEY and CDR2 is SVGAGI. The CDR3 loop spans 14 amino acids. The CDR3 DNA follows: TGTGCCAGCAGTTATTGGCGGGGTGACAATGAGCAGTTCTTC. Protein product: CASSYWRGDNEQFF.

Only one count was recorded for this clone. The chain uses TRBV4-1 and TRBJ1-1; D unresolved. The CDR3 loop spans 14 amino acids. Trimming cost V 3 bases and J 0 bases, with 8 bases left between them. CDR1 and CDR2 (germline): MGHRA, YSYEKL. Here the CDR3 DNA reads TGCGCCAGCAGCCAGACAAGTATGAACACTGAAGCTTTCTTT. This sequence encodes CASSQTSMNTEAFF.

This clone has only a few counts. Here the CDR3 DNA reads TGTGCCAGTAGTATTTGGGCTATGGATGAAAAACTGTTTTTT. It is translated as CASSIWAMDEKLFF. The chain is built from TRBV19 and TRBJ1-4, with D uncertain. Trimming removed 3 bases at V and 6 bases at J, with 11 bases between. CDR3 length: 14 amino acids. Per the germline V gene, CDR1 is LNHDA and CDR2 is SQIVND (reference sequence).

The CDR3 spells CASIDGGSSYNEQFF. The CDR3, as DNA: TGTGCCAGCATCGACGGGGGGAGCTCCTACAATGAGCAGTTCTTC. V gene TRBV3-1 (or the pseudogene TRBV3-2) combines with J gene TRBJ2-1; 7 positions match TRBD2. Trimming at V came to 7 bases and at J to 0 bases, leaving 6 bases not matched to a gene. The germline CDR1 and CDR2 sequences are LGHDT and YNNKEL (reference sequence). The CDR3 is 15 residues long.

The chain links TRBV19 to TRBJ2-5, with TRBD1 matching over 8 bases. J lost 3 bases, V lost 5 bases, and 8 bases had no gene match. CDR1 and CDR2 (germline): LNHDA, SQIVND (reference sequence). This CDR3 contains 15 residues. The CDR3 nucleotides read TGTGCCAGTAGTCCCTTGACAGGGGAGGAAGAGACCCAGTACTTC. Translated: CASSPLTGEEETQYF.

This clone has just one count. The V and J genes are TRBV2 and TRBJ1-5; a weak D match, TRBD1 (6 bases). This CDR3 region has 15 residues. The germline CDR1 and CDR2 sequences are SNHLY and FYNNEI. The V and J ends lost 5 bases and 4 bases respectively, with 15 bases between them. CDR3 DNA sequence: TGTGCCAGCAGTCGACAGGCTTTAGCAAATCAGCCCCAGCATTTT. Protein product: CASSRQALANQPQHF.

The chain uses TRBV29-1 and TRBJ1-1; possibly TRBD1 for D (5 bases). The germline V and J ends were trimmed by 7 bases and 3 bases, with 18 bases remaining between them. Germline V CDR1 and CDR2: SQVTM, ANQGSEA. The CDR3 totals 14 residues. Here the CDR3 reads CSAAIRGGYTEAFF. In nucleotides, the CDR3 is TGCAGCGCCGCAATAAGGGGCGGTTACACTGAAGCTTTCTTT.

The chain employs TRBV5-6 and TRBJ2-1; 8 positions match TRBD1. The CDR3 runs to 16 residues. From germline, CDR1 is SGHDT and CDR2 YYEEEE. V gave up 2 bases and J gave up 7 bases; unmatched junction bases: 11. The CDR3, as DNA: TGTGCCAGCAGCTTCACCGGGACAGGTTCGGCGAATGAGCAGTTCTTC. It encodes CASSFTGTGSANEQFF.

The rearrangement uses TRBV6-2 or TRBV6-3 and TRBJ1-6; D possibly corresponds to TRBD1 (6 bases). Germline CDR1 and CDR2: MNHEY and SVGEGT. The CDR3 consists of 11 residues. Trimming removed 2 bases at V and 16 bases at J, with 9 bases between. CDR3 protein: CASSYDRFLHF. CDR3 nucleotides: TGTGCCAGCAGTTACGACAGGTTTCTCCACTTT.

Only a few counts were recorded for this clone. V is TRBV6-6 and J is TRBJ1-5, with a tentative D call TRBD1 (5 bases). V was clipped by 5 bases and J by 3 bases, with 14 bases between them. The CDR3 covers 15 residues. Germline CDR1 reads MNHNY; CDR2 reads SVGAGI (reference sequence). CDR3 loop: CASSGTPGYNQPQHF. CDR3 nucleotides: TGTGCCAGCAGTGGGACTCCCGGGTACAATCAGCCCCAGCATTTT.